This T cell receptor (beta chain) was profiled in a study of siplizumab effects on memory and regulatory T cells. Findings and limits, study-wide: Contribution to the alloresponse seemed major for naive T cells, which also seemed more diverse than memory cells. Only a minor fraction of alloreactive clones mapped to unstimulated subsets. Alloreactive CD4+ clones that could be mapped were on average 68.8% Treg-derived with siplizumab, against over 25% in controls.

TCRdb's table, derived via immunoSEQ multiplex PCR, lists solely in-frame clones and lacks some. The sample yields roughly 92,000 clones, around 94% seen once. The CDR3 is made up of 17 amino acids. V was pared by 4 bases and J by 1 base, with 14 bases between. Germline V lookup: CDR1 MGHRA, CDR2 YSYEKL. To note about this clone: The antigen remains unidentified.

This sequence was found in a human donor in good health. The sample consisted of non-Treg CD4+ T cells sorted from blood. V is TRBV4-1 and J is TRBJ2-6; the D gene is possibly TRBD1 (5 bases). The DNA for the CDR3 is TGCGCCAGCAGCCTTTACTGGGGCGGTTCTGGGGCCAACGTCCTGACTTTC. Its translation: CASSLYWGGSGANVLTF.